The 27 T cell receptor beta chains below were found in one sample sequenced in a study of molecular identifiers for immune sequencing clone quantification. One entry per CDR3 protein, called by TCRdb with MiXCR from the PCR reads. The sample yields approximately 36,000 distinct CDR3 sequences, approximately 18% seen once. The sample was naive CD8+ T cells from blood, with Jurkat cell RNA spiked in. Noted subset: FACS-sorted CD8+CD4-CCR7+CD45RA+ naive T cells. The receptor source for this set is a human donor in good health. Some libraries in this study had Jurkat cell RNA spiked in.

Concerning this clonotype itself: Being one base from a much bigger clone, this may be a read error. The CDR3 loop is CASSPTVGVGQETQYF. The CDR3 nucleotides are TGTGCCAGCAGTCCCACGGTGGGAGTAGGCCAAGAGACCCAGTACTTC. The chain carries TRBV12-3 or TRBV12-4 and TRBJ2-5; D might be TRBD2 (5 bases). The CDR3 consists of 16 residues. V was cut by 5 bases and J by 1 base, with 17 bases left in between.

There are many counts of this clonotype. This chain connects TRBV20-1 to TRBJ2-5; the match to TRBD1 covers 7 bases. The CDR3 spans 14 residues. The germline gives CDR1 DFQATT, CDR2 SNEGSKA (reference sequence). With 2 bases clipped from V and 5 bases from J, the junction kept 8 bases outside the gene matches. The DNA for the CDR3 is TGCAGTGCTAGACTAGAGGGGGCGTGGGAGACCCAGTACTTC. Residues: CSARLEGAWETQYF.

This clonotype has a count of ten or more. The V and J genes are TRBV29-1 and TRBJ2-2; D is unresolved. In germline, CDR1 is SQVTM, CDR2 ANQGSEA. The CDR3 consists of 15 residues. Trimming stripped 1 base from V and 3 bases from J, with 12 bases between. The CDR3 spells CSVEVAGFYTGELFF. In nucleotides, the CDR3 is TGCAGCGTTGAAGTCGCAGGCTTCTACACCGGGGAGCTGTTTTTT.

Comment on this clonotype: Being one base from a much bigger clone, this may be a read error. This rearrangement joins TRBV12-3 or TRBV12-4 to TRBJ2-2, with D possibly called TRBD1 or TRBD2 (5 bases each). This CDR3 spans 15 amino acids. The CDR3 DNA follows: TGTGTCAGCAGTTTTCCCAGGGAGACCACCGGGGAGCTGTTTTTT. Its protein is CVSSFPRETTGELFF.

This clonotype showed up many times. The gene calls are TRBV7-6 and TRBJ2-7; TRBD2 aligns across 9 bases. The germline V gene encodes CDR1 SGHVS and CDR2 FNYEAQ. This CDR3 is 18 amino acids long. With V trimmed by 5 bases and J by 4 bases, 18 bases remained unmatched. CDR3 nucleotides: TGTGCCAGCAGCGAGGAGGTTGGCGGGAGGGCCAGGGGTTACGAGCAGTACTTC. As protein: CASSEEVGGRARGYEQYF.

This clonotype was counted ten times or more. CDR3 amino acids: CASRPGTSNAEQFF. In DNA form, the CDR3 reads TGTGCCAGCAGACCCGGGACTAGCAACGCTGAGCAGTTCTTC. The chain couples TRBV5-8 to TRBJ2-1; 9 nucleotides match TRBD2. CDR3 length: 14 amino acids. Germline CDR1 SGHTS, CDR2 YDEGEE. V was clipped by 5 bases and J by 9 bases; unmatched bases: 9. The full variable domain, with the rest looked up from reference TRBV5-8 and TRBJ2-1, is EAGVTQSPTHLIKTRGQQATLRCSPISGHTSVYWYQQALGLGLQFLLWYDEGEERNRGNFPPRFSGRQFPNYSSELNVNALELEDSALYLCASRPGTSNAEQFFGPGTRLTVL.

This clonotype was counted ten times or more. The CDR3 sequence is CASSPGLGTSARTQYF. The CDR3 DNA sequence: TGTGCCAGCAGCCCAGGTTTGGGCACCTCGGCGCGGACCCAGTACTTC. This rearrangement joins TRBV7-2 to TRBJ2-5; D uncertain. Trimming took off 5 bases at V and 7 bases at J, with 23 bases between the two ends. The CDR3 has 16 residues. The V gene's germline CDR1 is SGHTA and CDR2 FQGNSA.

This clonotype was seen at least ten times. CDR3 sequence: CASSSASVNTGELFF. The CDR3 coding sequence is TGTGCCAGCAGCTCTGCCAGCGTCAACACCGGGGAGCTGTTTTTT. V and J are TRBV11-3 and TRBJ2-2; D not certain. This CDR3 is built from 15 residues. Germline V gene data show CDR1 as SGHNT and CDR2 as YENEEA. Trimming shortened V by 4 bases and J by 2 bases, and 11 bases separated the two germline ends.

This sequence joins TRBV13 and TRBJ2-7; the D is unclear. The V gene lost 5 bases and the J gene lost 2 bases, with 13 bases spanning the gap. Germline-derived CDR1 and CDR2 are PRHDT and FYEKMQ (reference sequence). The CDR3 spans 14 residues. CDR3: CASSPDWGTYEQYF. The CDR3 DNA reads as TGTGCCAGCAGCCCCGACTGGGGAACCTACGAGCAGTACTTC.

The V gene is TRBV7-2, the J gene TRBJ2-1, with 9 bases aligning to TRBD2. The V and J ends lost 5 bases and 0 bases, in that order; junction bases with no gene match: 5. The CDR3 loop spans 16 amino acids. Germline CDR1 and CDR2: SGHTA and FQGNSA. The CDR3 DNA is TGTGCCAGCAGCACCCTAGCGGGAAGCTCCTACAATGAGCAGTTCTTC. It yields the protein CASSTLAGSSYNEQFF. Full variable domain (outside the CDR3, taken from reference TRBV7-2 and TRBJ2-1): GAGVSQSPSNKVTEKGKDVELRCDPISGHTALYWYRQSLGQGLEFLIYFQGNSAPDKSGLPSDRFSAERTGGSVSTLTIQRTQQEDSAVYLCASSTLAGSSYNEQFFGPGTRLTVL.

This clonotype was detected many times. The gene calls are TRBV4-3 and TRBJ1-1; TRBD1 matches 7 bases. The CDR3 loop spans 15 amino acids. The germline V gene has CDR1 LGHNA and CDR2 YSLEER. V lost 0 bases to trimming and J lost 7 bases; unmatched junction nucleotides: 8. The CDR3: CASSQEPDRVHEAFF. The DNA of the CDR3 is TGCGCCAGCAGCCAAGAACCCGACAGGGTCCATGAAGCTTTCTTT.

The chain is built from TRBV7-2 and TRBJ1-5; the D is unclear. Between the trimmed V and J ends, which lost 2 bases and 7 bases, there was a span of 18 bases. The CDR3 covers 16 residues. Germline V gives CDR1 SGHTA, CDR2 FQGNSA. The CDR3 sequence is CASSLRYRGREQPQHF. In DNA form, the CDR3 reads TGTGCCAGCAGCTTAAGATATCGAGGGCGAGAGCAGCCCCAGCATTTT.

The rearrangement links TRBV20-1 to TRBJ2-1; D is unclear. The CDR3 has 11 residues. V dropped 2 bases and J dropped 6 bases, with 5 bases sitting between them. Germline V gene lookup returns CDR1 DFQATT and CDR2 SNEGSKA (reference sequence). This CDR3 is CSARRSNEQFF. DNA for the CDR3: TGCAGTGCTAGACGGTCCAATGAGCAGTTCTTC.

There are many counts of this clonotype. The V gene is TRBV7-3, the J gene TRBJ2-1; no clear D gene. The CDR3 spans 12 residues. CDR1 is SGHTA, CDR2 FQGTGA, per germline. Deletions cut 5 bases from V and 8 bases from J, with 10 bases between. The CDR3 here is CASSPNGHEQFF. The CDR3 DNA is TGTGCCAGCAGCCCAAATGGCCATGAGCAGTTCTTC.

By sample share, this clonotype is medium-sized (0.01 to 0.1%). The chain joins TRBV6-2 or TRBV6-3 to TRBJ2-4; unclear D gene. The CDR3 length is 14 residues. Between the trimmed V and J ends, which lost 0 bases and 5 bases, there was a span of 8 bases. Per germline, CDR1 MNHEY and CDR2 SVGEGT. The CDR3 here is CASSYSAGENIQYF. The DNA for the CDR3 is TGTGCCAGCAGTTACTCGGCTGGGGAAAACATTCAGTACTTC.

The rearrangement links TRBV12-3 or TRBV12-4 to TRBJ2-1, with D unresolved. This CDR3 is built from 12 residues. V was cut by 6 bases and J by 7 bases, with 10 bases left in between. The CDR3 DNA sequence: TGTGCCAGCAGGGATCTGTGGAATGAGCAGTTCTTC. Its translation: CASRDLWNEQFF.

This sequence joins TRBV7-2 and TRBJ2-7; 7 nucleotides match TRBD1. The CDR3 runs to 14 residues. Trimming at V came to 2 bases and at J to 7 bases, leaving 8 bases not matched to a gene. Per the germline V gene, CDR1 is SGHTA and CDR2 is FQGNSA. The CDR3 protein is CASSLRDSWGEQYF. Here the CDR3 DNA reads TGTGCCAGCAGCTTAAGGGACAGTTGGGGTGAGCAGTACTTC.

This clonotype showed up just a few times. The rearrangement uses TRBV29-1 and TRBJ2-1, with D tentatively TRBD1 (6 bases). Per the germline V gene, CDR1 is SQVTM and CDR2 is ANQGSEA. This CDR3 has 15 amino acids. V lost 4 bases and J lost 0, with 13 bases in between. The CDR3 sequence: CSVARTASSYNEQFF. The DNA of the CDR3 is TGCAGCGTTGCCAGGACAGCGAGCTCCTACAATGAGCAGTTCTTC.

In this sample, this clonotype turned up many times. The CDR3 sequence is CASSIGRGNEAFF. In DNA form, the CDR3 reads TGTGCCAGTAGTATAGGAAGGGGAAATGAAGCTTTCTTT. This sequence joins TRBV19 and TRBJ1-1, with a possible D match to TRBD1 (5 bases). CDR3 size: 13 residues. Trimming shortened V by 1 base and J by 7 bases, and 10 bases separated the two germline ends. Germline CDR1 LNHDA, CDR2 SQIVND (reference sequence).

This clonotype was seen repeatedly, ten times or more. The rearrangement links TRBV20-1 to TRBJ2-7; D unclear. V lost 6 bases and J lost 4, with 10 bases in between. Germline loops: CDR1 DFQATT, CDR2 SNEGSKA (reference sequence). The length of the CDR3 is 11 residues. The CDR3 DNA follows: TGCAGTGCCCCAGACACGTACGAGCAGTACTTC. This sequence encodes CSAPDTYEQYF.

This clonotype was counted at least ten times. The CDR3, as DNA: TGTGCCAGCAGCCCACTCTACTCCTACGAGCAGTACTTC. Protein product: CASSPLYSYEQYF. V usage is TRBV7-2 and J usage is TRBJ2-7; D unresolved. CDR3 length equals 13 residues. The V gene lost 5 bases and the J gene lost 0 bases, with 8 bases spanning the gap. Germline CDR1 reads SGHTA; CDR2 reads FQGNSA.

This clonotype occurred many times. The chain combines TRBV7-9 with TRBJ2-7; 7 positions agree with TRBD1. Germline values: CDR1 SEHNR, CDR2 FQNEAQ (reference sequence). The CDR3 spans 15 residues. The J segment lost 7 bases and the V segment lost 1 base, leaving 10 bases of the junction unmatched. The CDR3 spells CASSLVTGALGEQYF. CDR3 in DNA: TGTGCCAGCAGCTTAGTCACAGGGGCCCTAGGGGAGCAGTACTTC.

V and J are TRBV29-1 and TRBJ2-1, with 7 bases that match TRBD1. The V and J ends lost 5 bases and 2 bases, in that order; junction bases with no gene match: 6. Germline loops: CDR1 SQVTM, CDR2 ANQGSEA. This CDR3 is built from 14 residues. The CDR3 loop is CSVPGQIAYNEQFF. The CDR3 DNA follows: TGCAGCGTTCCGGGACAGATCGCCTACAATGAGCAGTTCTTC.

This clonotype has ten or more counts. V usage is TRBV28 and J usage is TRBJ2-3; a possible D gene is TRBD2 (6 bases). Germline CDR1 MDHEN, CDR2 SYDVKM. This CDR3 has 17 residues. V was cut by 5 bases and J by 2 bases, with 20 bases left in between. The CDR3 sequence: CASSPPVPSAVTDTQYF. The CDR3 DNA reads as TGTGCCAGCAGTCCACCAGTACCTAGCGCCGTCACAGATACGCAGTATTTT. Full variable domain (missing parts from reference TRBV28 and TRBJ2-3): DVKVTQSSRYLVKRTGEKVFLECVQDMDHENMFWYRQDPGLGLRLIYFSYDVKMKEKGDIPEGYSVSREKKERFSLILESASTNQTSMYLCASSPPVPSAVTDTQYFGPGTRLTVL.

In this sample, this clonotype turned up many times. J is TRBJ2-1 and V is TRBV9; D may be TRBD2 (5 bases). V was clipped by 4 bases and J by 9 bases, with 11 bases between them. The length of the CDR3 is 12 residues. Germline V lookup: CDR1 SGDLS, CDR2 YYNGEE. The CDR3 sequence: CASSPGLPEQFF. CDR3 coding DNA: TGTGCCAGCAGCCCTGGACTGCCTGAGCAGTTCTTC.

Worth noting for this clonotype: Given a much more abundant clone one base away, this may be a read error. The conserved phenylalanine or tryptophan is not found at the CDR3 terminus, so this likely reflects a read error. The chain joins TRBV7-9 to TRBJ2-7; D call uncertain. Germline V lookup: CDR1 SEHNR, CDR2 FQNEAQ (reference sequence). The CDR3 loop spans 14 amino acids. V dropped 2 bases and J dropped 6 bases, with 14 bases sitting between them. CDR3 coding DNA: TGTGCCAGCAGCTTAAATGGGAACCCATCCGAGCAGTACTCC. This sequence encodes CASSLNGNPSEQYS.

This clonotype showed up many times. At one end the junction does not follow the germline gene, possibly because of a read error. The V gene is TRBV7-8, the J gene TRBJ2-3; the D call may be TRBD1 or TRBD2 (6 bases each). The length of the CDR3 is 15 residues. CDR1 is SGHVS, CDR2 FQNEAQ, per germline. Here the CDR3 reads CASTLGGGPPLSQYF. CDR3 nucleotides: TGTGCCAGCACCTTAGGGGGAGGCCCTCCGTTGTCGCAGTATTTT.